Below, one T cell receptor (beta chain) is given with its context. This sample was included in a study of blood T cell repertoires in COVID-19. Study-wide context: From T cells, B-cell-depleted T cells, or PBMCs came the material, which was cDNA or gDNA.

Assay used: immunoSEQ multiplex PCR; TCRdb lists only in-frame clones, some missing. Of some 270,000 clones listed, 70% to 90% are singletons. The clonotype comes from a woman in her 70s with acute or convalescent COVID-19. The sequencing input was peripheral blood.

The CDR3 protein is CASSSKPTGLYYGYTF. CDR3 sequence (DNA): TGTGCCAGCAGTTCCAAGCCGACAGGGCTTTACTATGGCTACACCTTC. This chain joins TRBV27 and TRBJ1-2; the match to TRBD1 covers 7 bases. The CDR3 has 16 amino acids. V lost 4 bases to trimming and J lost 3 bases; unmatched junction nucleotides: 11. Germline loops: CDR1 MNHEY, CDR2 SMNVEV (reference sequence).